Listed below are T cell receptor beta chains from one sample, sequenced in a study of cytomegalovirus exposure and HLA in healthy donors. Data came from immunoSEQ multiplex PCR; TCRdb stores just in-frame clones and leaves some out. This table holds 120,000 or so clones, 60% to 85% found once. The source material was PBMCs. Every receptor here comes from a man aged 25-45 years in good health and CMV-seronegative. Each CDR3 is given with its conserved first and last residue. Fields, in order: D gene, J gene, V gene, clone size, CDR3 protein, CDR3 DNA. D genes are given only for firm matches. Expanded clones get a size class; other rows say once, few or many, or leave the size out.

d_call: NA; j_call: TRBJ2-7; v_call: TRBV11-3; clone_size: NA; cdr3_aa: CASSFGQTTEQYF; cdr3_nt: TGTGCCAGCAGCTTCGGCCAAACTACCGAGCAGTACTTC
d_call: TRBD2; j_call: TRBJ2-1; v_call: TRBV6-5; clone_size: NA; cdr3_aa: CASSYLRFSGSNEQFF; cdr3_nt: TGTGCCAGCAGTTACTTACGGTTTAGCGGGAGCAATGAGCAGTTCTTC
d_call: NA; j_call: TRBJ1-5; v_call: TRBV28; clone_size: NA; cdr3_aa: CASSLGVGNQPQHF; cdr3_nt: TGTGCCAGCAGTCTGGGAGTTGGCAATCAGCCCCAGCATTTT
d_call: NA; j_call: TRBJ2-7; v_call: TRBV5-4; clone_size: NA; cdr3_aa: CASSPYRDYEQYF; cdr3_nt: TGTGCCAGCAGCCCGTACAGGGATTACGAGCAGTACTTC
d_call: NA; j_call: TRBJ2-7; v_call: TRBV30; clone_size: NA; cdr3_aa: CAWRGAYEQYF; cdr3_nt: TGTGCCTGGAGAGGGGCCTACGAGCAGTACTTC
d_call: NA; j_call: TRBJ2-7; v_call: TRBV4-2; clone_size: NA; cdr3_aa: CASSLGAGSSYEQYF; cdr3_nt: TGTGCCAGCAGCCTCGGGGCGGGGTCCTCCTACGAGCAGTACTTC
d_call: NA; j_call: TRBJ1-2; v_call: TRBV4-2; clone_size: NA; cdr3_aa: CASSQGVYGYTF; cdr3_nt: TGTGCCAGCAGCCAGGGAGTCTATGGCTACACCTTC
d_call: NA; j_call: TRBJ2-1; v_call: TRBV15; clone_size: NA; cdr3_aa: CATGRGGSGSSYNEQFF; cdr3_nt: TGTGCCACCGGCAGAGGAGGCTCGGGGAGCTCCTACAATGAGCAGTTCTTC
d_call: TRBD1; j_call: TRBJ2-3; v_call: TRBV7-9; clone_size: NA; cdr3_aa: CASSPDRGISDTQYF; cdr3_nt: TGTGCCAGCAGCCCAGACAGGGGAATCTCAGATACGCAGTATTTT
d_call: TRBD1; j_call: TRBJ1-2; v_call: TRBV27; clone_size: NA; cdr3_aa: CASSFDRGQYGYTF; cdr3_nt: TGTGCCAGCAGTTTTGACAGGGGGCAATATGGCTACACCTTC
d_call: NA; j_call: TRBJ1-2; v_call: TRBV19; clone_size: NA; cdr3_aa: CASSIDSYYGYTF; cdr3_nt: TGTGCCAGTAGCATCGACAGCTACTATGGCTACACCTTC
d_call: NA; j_call: TRBJ1-1; v_call: TRBV6-5; clone_size: NA; cdr3_aa: CASSYSVLEAEAFF; cdr3_nt: TGTGCCAGCAGTTACAGCGTCCTGGAGGCTGAAGCTTTCTTT
d_call: NA; j_call: TRBJ1-5; v_call: TRBV6-1; clone_size: NA; cdr3_aa: CASSELANGGGYQPQHF; cdr3_nt: TGTGCCAGCAGTGAACTCGCTAATGGAGGAGGTTATCAGCCCCAGCATTTT
d_call: NA; j_call: TRBJ1-2; v_call: TRBV19; clone_size: NA; cdr3_aa: CASSIDREVNYGYTF; cdr3_nt: TGTGCCAGTAGTATAGATCGAGAAGTTAACTATGGCTACACCTTC
d_call: TRBD2; j_call: TRBJ2-7; v_call: TRBV7-3; clone_size: NA; cdr3_aa: CASSPSGGGGYEQYF; cdr3_nt: TGTGCCAGCAGCCCCTCCGGTGGGGGGGGGTACGAGCAGTACTTC
d_call: NA; j_call: TRBJ1-1; v_call: TRBV11-2; clone_size: NA; cdr3_aa: CASSPWGLGGAFF; cdr3_nt: TGTGCCAGCAGCCCCTGGGGCCTCGGAGGGGCTTTCTTT
d_call: NA; j_call: TRBJ1-1; v_call: TRBV9; clone_size: few; cdr3_aa: CASSVGGMNTEAFF; cdr3_nt: TGTGCCAGCAGCGTAGGAGGCATGAACACTGAAGCTTTCTTT
d_call: NA; j_call: TRBJ1-5; v_call: TRBV28; clone_size: NA; cdr3_aa: CASSLYRGNQPQHF; cdr3_nt: TGTGCCAGCAGTTTATACCGGGGGAATCAGCCCCAGCATTTT
d_call: NA; j_call: TRBJ1-1; v_call: TRBV7-9; clone_size: NA; cdr3_aa: CASSLEQVNTEAFF; cdr3_nt: TGTGCCAGCAGCTTAGAACAGGTGAACACTGAAGCTTTCTTT
d_call: TRBD1; j_call: TRBJ1-5; v_call: TRBV7-8; clone_size: few; cdr3_aa: CASSSDRGYQPQHF; cdr3_nt: TGTGCCAGCAGCTCGGACAGGGGGTATCAGCCCCAGCATTTT
d_call: NA; j_call: TRBJ1-2; v_call: TRBV13; clone_size: once; cdr3_aa: CASSLGGRGNYGYTF; cdr3_nt: TGTGCCAGCAGCTTAGGTGGCAGGGGAAACTATGGCTACACCTTC
d_call: NA; j_call: TRBJ2-5; v_call: TRBV28; clone_size: NA; cdr3_aa: CASSLTYQETQYF; cdr3_nt: TGTGCCAGCAGTCTAACGTACCAAGAGACCCAGTACTTC
d_call: TRBD1; j_call: TRBJ1-6; v_call: TRBV18; clone_size: NA; cdr3_aa: CASSATGNNSPLHF; cdr3_nt: TGTGCCAGCTCAGCGACAGGGAATAATTCACCCCTCCACTTT
d_call: TRBD2; j_call: TRBJ2-7; v_call: TRBV7-9; clone_size: NA; cdr3_aa: CASSQTGLAVAREQYF; cdr3_nt: TGTGCCAGCAGCCAAACGGGACTAGCGGTAGCAAGGGAGCAGTACTTC
d_call: TRBD1; j_call: TRBJ1-1; v_call: TRBV27; clone_size: NA; cdr3_aa: CASSFLGAGGGQNTEAFF; cdr3_nt: TGTGCCAGCAGTTTCCTTGGGGCAGGGGGTGGGCAGAACACTGAAGCTTTCTTT
d_call: NA; j_call: TRBJ2-1; v_call: TRBV5-1; clone_size: NA; cdr3_aa: CASTPRGQGRNEQFF; cdr3_nt: TGCGCCAGCACCCCGCGGGGGCAGGGCCGAAATGAGCAGTTCTTC
d_call: NA; j_call: TRBJ1-2; v_call: TRBV10-2; clone_size: NA; cdr3_aa: CASSDTHSGASYGYTF; cdr3_nt: TGCGCCAGCAGTGACACTCATTCAGGGGCCTCCTACGGCTACACCTTC
d_call: NA; j_call: TRBJ1-2; v_call: TRBV20-1; clone_size: NA; cdr3_aa: CSASERSGYTF; cdr3_nt: TGCAGTGCTAGTGAAAGGAGTGGCTACACCTTC
d_call: TRBD1; j_call: TRBJ1-1; v_call: TRBV9; clone_size: once; cdr3_aa: CASSPHPGQVLGEAFF; cdr3_nt: TGTGCCAGCAGCCCCCATCCGGGACAGGTTTTAGGTGAAGCTTTCTTT
d_call: NA; j_call: TRBJ2-7; v_call: TRBV2; clone_size: NA; cdr3_aa: CASKWQVYEQYF; cdr3_nt: TGTGCCAGCAAGTGGCAGGTTTACGAGCAGTACTTC
d_call: TRBD1; j_call: TRBJ1-5; v_call: TRBV6-1; clone_size: NA; cdr3_aa: CASSAGQTLTSNQPQHF; cdr3_nt: TGTGCCAGCAGTGCGGGACAGACCTTAACTAGCAATCAGCCCCAGCATTTT
d_call: TRBD1; j_call: TRBJ2-7; v_call: TRBV11-1; clone_size: NA; cdr3_aa: CASSQDRVTSYEQYF; cdr3_nt: TGTGCCAGCAGCCAGGACAGGGTAACCTCCTACGAGCAGTACTTC
d_call: NA; j_call: TRBJ1-6; v_call: TRBV25-1; clone_size: few; cdr3_aa: CASRPTADSSPLHF; cdr3_nt: TGTGCCAGCAGACCGACGGCAGACTCCTCACCCCTCCACTTT
d_call: NA; j_call: TRBJ1-3; v_call: TRBV7-9; clone_size: NA; cdr3_aa: CASSLPIQGHGNTIYF; cdr3_nt: TGTGCCAGCAGCTTACCAATCCAGGGCCATGGAAACACCATATATTTT
d_call: TRBD1; j_call: TRBJ1-4; v_call: TRBV7-9; clone_size: NA; cdr3_aa: CASSLLGDRGTNEKLFF; cdr3_nt: TGTGCCAGCAGCTTACTAGGAGACAGGGGCACTAATGAAAAACTGTTTTTT
d_call: TRBD1; j_call: TRBJ1-1; v_call: TRBV19; clone_size: few; cdr3_aa: CASSIARTGMGMNTEAFF; cdr3_nt: TGTGCCAGTAGTATAGCGAGGACAGGGATGGGGATGAACACTGAAGCTTTCTTT
d_call: TRBD1; j_call: TRBJ1-5; v_call: TRBV6-5; clone_size: NA; cdr3_aa: CASRDRGNQPQHF; cdr3_nt: TGTGCCAGCCGGGACAGGGGCAATCAGCCCCAGCATTTT
d_call: TRBD1; j_call: TRBJ2-2; v_call: TRBV14; clone_size: NA; cdr3_aa: CASSRSQGFVNTGELFF; cdr3_nt: TGTGCCAGCAGCCGGTCACAGGGGTTTGTGAACACCGGGGAGCTGTTTTTT
d_call: NA; j_call: TRBJ1-1; v_call: TRBV27; clone_size: NA; cdr3_aa: CASSFSSNTEAFF; cdr3_nt: TGTGCCAGCAGTTTCTCCTCGAACACTGAAGCTTTCTTT
d_call: NA; j_call: TRBJ1-1; v_call: TRBV6-6; clone_size: NA; cdr3_aa: CASIQGGPGLGAFF; cdr3_nt: TGTGCCAGCATACAAGGAGGGCCCGGGCTTGGGGCTTTCTTT
d_call: NA; j_call: TRBJ1-2; v_call: TRBV27; clone_size: once; cdr3_aa: CASSSHLGGAYGYTF; cdr3_nt: TGTGCCAGCAGTAGCCACCTTGGGGGGGCCTATGGCTACACCTTC
d_call: TRBD1; j_call: TRBJ1-1; v_call: TRBV18; clone_size: NA; cdr3_aa: CASSQGTGGTEAFF; cdr3_nt: TGTGCCAGCTCACAGGGGACAGGGGGAACTGAAGCTTTCTTT
d_call: TRBD1; j_call: TRBJ2-5; v_call: TRBV6-1; clone_size: NA; cdr3_aa: CASNDLGTGQETQYF; cdr3_nt: TGTGCCAGCAACGACCTCGGGACAGGGCAAGAGACCCAGTACTTC
d_call: NA; j_call: TRBJ2-5; v_call: TRBV7-2; clone_size: NA; cdr3_aa: CASSLAYSRGRVETQYF; cdr3_nt: TGTGCCAGCAGCTTAGCGTATAGCAGGGGAAGGGTAGAGACCCAGTACTTC
d_call: NA; j_call: TRBJ2-3; v_call: TRBV19; clone_size: NA; cdr3_aa: CASSIAGGYLDTQYF; cdr3_nt: TGTGCCAGTAGTATAGCAGGGGGGTATTTAGATACGCAGTATTTT
d_call: NA; j_call: TRBJ1-2; v_call: TRBV7-9; clone_size: NA; cdr3_aa: CASSLAKTGSAGYTF; cdr3_nt: TGTGCCAGCAGCTTAGCAAAGACGGGTTCGGCAGGCTACACCTTC
d_call: TRBD2; j_call: TRBJ2-7; v_call: TRBV5-1; clone_size: NA; cdr3_aa: CASSSTTGRAYEQYF; cdr3_nt: TGCGCCAGCAGCTCAACGACCGGGAGGGCTTACGAGCAGTACTTC
d_call: TRBD1; j_call: TRBJ2-1; v_call: TRBV5-6; clone_size: NA; cdr3_aa: CASSQDRLLINEQFF; cdr3_nt: TGTGCCAGCTCTCAGGACAGGTTATTAATAAATGAGCAGTTCTTC
d_call: TRBD2; j_call: TRBJ2-7; v_call: TRBV27; clone_size: NA; cdr3_aa: CASSLRLAGHHEQYF; cdr3_nt: TGTGCCAGCAGTTTACGGCTAGCGGGACACCACGAGCAGTACTTC
d_call: NA; j_call: TRBJ1-2; v_call: TRBV7-9; clone_size: NA; cdr3_aa: CASSPARGGLYDGYTF; cdr3_nt: TGTGCCAGCAGCCCTGCCCGCGGGGGTTTATACGATGGCTACACCTTC
d_call: NA; j_call: TRBJ2-3; v_call: TRBV6-6; clone_size: NA; cdr3_aa: CASSYPQGNTQYF; cdr3_nt: TGTGCCAGCAGTTACCCGCAGGGGAATACGCAGTATTTT
d_call: TRBD1; j_call: TRBJ1-2; v_call: TRBV5-6; clone_size: NA; cdr3_aa: CASSSPGQGATNYGYTF; cdr3_nt: TGTGCCAGCAGCTCTCCTGGACAGGGGGCGACGAACTATGGCTACACCTTC
d_call: NA; j_call: TRBJ1-3; v_call: TRBV11-2; clone_size: NA; cdr3_aa: CASSLYQGPSGNTIYF; cdr3_nt: TGTGCCAGCAGCTTATACCAGGGGCCCTCGGGAAACACCATATATTTT
d_call: NA; j_call: TRBJ2-1; v_call: TRBV13; clone_size: NA; cdr3_aa: CASSSRGNEQFF; cdr3_nt: TGTGCCAGCAGCTCCAGGGGAAATGAGCAGTTCTTC